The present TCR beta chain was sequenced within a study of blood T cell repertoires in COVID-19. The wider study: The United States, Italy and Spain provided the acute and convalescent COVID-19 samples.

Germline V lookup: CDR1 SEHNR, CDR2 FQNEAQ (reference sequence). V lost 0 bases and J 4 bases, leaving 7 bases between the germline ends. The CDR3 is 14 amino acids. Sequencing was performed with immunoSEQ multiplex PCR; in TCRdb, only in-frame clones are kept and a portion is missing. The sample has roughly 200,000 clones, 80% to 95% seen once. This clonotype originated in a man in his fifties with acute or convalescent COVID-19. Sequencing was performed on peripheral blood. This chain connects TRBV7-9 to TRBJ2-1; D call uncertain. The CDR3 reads CASSLATSYNEQFF. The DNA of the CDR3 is TGTGCCAGCAGCTTAGCGACAAGTTACAATGAGCAGTTCTTC.